These 12 T cell receptor beta chains share one sample of origin, sequenced in a study of CD8+CD57+ T cells in acquired aplastic anemia. Individuals selected for sequencing had exhibited CD8+CD57+ cell expansion on flow cytometry. Genomic DNA constituted the template upon which TCR beta VDJ and CDR3 profiling was performed. Each CDR3 protein gets one entry after TCRdb re-called the reads with MiXCR. The top ten hold just under 20% of the sample, which has more than 200,000 distinct CDR3 sequences, under 50% seen once. Sequenced input: sorted CD4+, CD8+, or CD8+CD57+ T cells (not recorded which) from PBMCs. The receptors here all came from a human donor with aplastic anemia.

This clonotype came up many times. This sequence joins TRBV6-1 and TRBJ1-2; D is undetermined. Per germline, CDR1 MNHNS and CDR2 SASEGT. Trimming stripped 6 bases from V and 4 bases from J, with 15 bases between. This CDR3 has 14 residues. This CDR3 is CASRGEAASYGYTF. The CDR3 DNA reads TGTGCCAGCAGAGGCGAGGCGGCTTCCTATGGCTACACCTTC.

This clonotype was recorded at least ten times. The V gene is TRBV2, the J gene TRBJ1-5; D perhaps matches TRBD1 (6 bases). Per germline, CDR1 SNHLY and CDR2 FYNNEI. The CDR3 has 13 amino acids. The V end was cut by 4 bases, the J end by 3 bases, with 7 bases between. Here the CDR3 DNA reads TGTGCCAGCAGTGGGGACAACAATCAGCCCCAGCATTTT. It is translated as CASSGDNNQPQHF.

In the case of this clonotype: A much larger clonotype is one base distant, so this may be a read error. The rearrangement joins TRBV9 to TRBJ2-7; perhaps TRBD1 as D (6 bases). Germline values: CDR1 SGDLS, CDR2 YYNGEE. The CDR3 length is 14 residues. The CDR3 DNA reads as TGTGCCGGCAGCGTAGATAACAGGGAGTACGAGCAGTACTTC. It translates to CAGSVDNREYEQYF.

This clonotype was detected once. Given the absence of the conserved phenylalanine or tryptophan at the CDR3 end, a read error is likely. The chain combines TRBV9 with TRBJ1-6; D is ambiguous. Germline V CDR1 and CDR2: SGDLS, YYNGEE. V lost 0 bases, J lost 11 bases, and 9 bases lay in between. This CDR3 has 13 residues. CDR3 sequence reads: CASSVGSIPPLHY. CDR3 nucleotide sequence: TGTGCCAGCAGCGTAGGCAGCATACCACCCCTCCACTAT.

This chain joins TRBV7-9 and TRBJ1-6; D perhaps matches TRBD1 (5 bases). V shed 4 bases and J shed 6 bases, with 10 bases lying between them. Germline V CDR1 and CDR2: SEHNR, FQNEAQ (reference sequence). The CDR3 has 14 residues. DNA for the CDR3: TGTGCCAGCAGCTCCGGGGCGGTTAATTCACCCCTCCACTTT. This translates into CASSSGAVNSPLHF.

This clonotype has only one observation. A junction end diverges from the germline sequence, so it may reflect a read error. The V gene is TRBV24-1, the J gene TRBJ2-1, with 7 bases matching TRBD2. The CDR3 has 13 amino acids. The germline V gene has CDR1 KGHDR and CDR2 SFDVKD. The CDR3 sequence: CATSDNAGVEQSF. CDR3 DNA: TGTGCCACCAGTGATAATGCGGGGGTTGAGCAGTCCTTC.

The rearrangement links TRBV29-1 to TRBJ1-1; D remains ambiguous. From germline, CDR1 is SQVTM and CDR2 ANQGSEA. The V end was cut by 7 bases, the J end by 6 bases, with 12 bases between. CDR3 length: 11 amino acids. For the CDR3, the DNA is TGCAGCGGCGTCATGTGGCCTGAAGCTTTCTTT. The encoded protein is CSGVMWPEAFF.

The sample holds one count of this clonotype. This chain uses TRBV27 with TRBJ2-7; D possibly corresponds to TRBD1 (5 bases). V lost 5 bases, J lost 2 bases, and 13 bases lay in between. The CDR3 contains 14 residues. The germline CDR1 and CDR2 sequences are MNHEY and SMNVEV (reference sequence). The CDR3 DNA sequence: TGTGCCAGCAGTGGGGCCCTGCTACCCTACGAGCAGTACTTC. It is translated as CASSGALLPYEQYF.

This clonotype came up a few times. The CDR3 sequence: CASSPTRGGEQYF. The CDR3 nucleotides are TGTGCCAGCAGCCCCACAAGGGGAGGCGAGCAGTACTTC. This chain uses TRBV7-3 with TRBJ2-7, with a tentative D call TRBD2 (6 bases). Germline V gene data show CDR1 as SGHTA and CDR2 as FQGTGA. The CDR3 length is 13 residues. V was shortened by 5 bases and J by 6 bases, with 14 bases between the two germline ends.

This clonotype occurred many times. The V and J genes are TRBV7-9 and TRBJ1-4; D may be TRBD1 (6 bases). This CDR3 is 12 amino acids long. CDR1 SEHNR and CDR2 FQNEAQ come from the germline V gene (reference sequence). Trimming stripped 5 bases from V and 10 bases from J, with 11 bases between. DNA of the CDR3: TGTGCCAGCAGCCGAGGACAGTTAAAACTGTTTTTT. It is translated as CASSRGQLKLFF.

This clonotype was counted only a few times. The genes are TRBV28 and TRBJ1-2, with D perhaps matching TRBD1 (5 bases). The CDR3 spans 13 residues. Germline loops: CDR1 MDHEN, CDR2 SYDVKM. Trimming cost V 3 bases and J 5 bases, with 10 bases left between them. CDR3 protein: CASSFGGVYGYTF. The CDR3, as DNA: TGTGCCAGCAGTTTCGGGGGGGTGTATGGCTACACCTTC.

This clonotype appeared once. V and J are TRBV25-1 and TRBJ2-7, with D perhaps TRBD2 (5 bases). This CDR3 spans 16 amino acids. Germline V gene lookup returns CDR1 MGHDK and CDR2 SYGVNS. V lost 11 bases, J lost 0 bases, and 23 bases lay in between. The CDR3: CAWSPSLGGLSYEQYF. The CDR3 region has the DNA TGTGCCTGGAGTCCGTCACTAGGCGGACTCTCCTACGAGCAGTACTTC.